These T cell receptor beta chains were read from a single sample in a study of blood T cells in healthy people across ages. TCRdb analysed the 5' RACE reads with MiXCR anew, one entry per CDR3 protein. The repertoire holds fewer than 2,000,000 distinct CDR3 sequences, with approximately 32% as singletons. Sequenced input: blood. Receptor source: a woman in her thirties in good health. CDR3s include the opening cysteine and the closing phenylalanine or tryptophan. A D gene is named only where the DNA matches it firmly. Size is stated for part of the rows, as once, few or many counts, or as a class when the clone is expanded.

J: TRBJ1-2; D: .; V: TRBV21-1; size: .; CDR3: CASSTTEWNYGYTF; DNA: TGTGCCAGCAGCACGACGGAGTGGAACTATGGCTACACCTTC
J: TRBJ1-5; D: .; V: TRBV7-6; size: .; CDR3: CASSLGFSQPQHF; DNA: TGTGCCAGCAGCTTAGGGTTCAGCCAGCCCCAGCATTTT
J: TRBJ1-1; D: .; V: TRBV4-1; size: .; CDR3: CASSQDPTDTEAFF; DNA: TGCGCCAGCAGCCAAGATCCGACAGACACTGAAGCTTTCTTT
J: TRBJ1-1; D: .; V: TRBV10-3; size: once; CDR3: CTISFSGVNTEAFF; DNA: TGTACCATCAGTTTTTCGGGGGTGAACACTGAAGCTTTCTTT
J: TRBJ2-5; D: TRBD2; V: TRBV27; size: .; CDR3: CASSLGTSGSGAQYF; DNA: TGTGCCAGCAGCCTTGGGACTAGCGGGAGCGGGGCCCAGTACTTC
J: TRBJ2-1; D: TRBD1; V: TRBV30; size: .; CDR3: CASHRGAQQFF; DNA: TGTGCCTCACACAGGGGCGCGCAGCAGTTCTTC
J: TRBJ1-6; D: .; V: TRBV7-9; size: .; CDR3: CASSRAGPFSPLHF; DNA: TGTGCCAGCAGCCGGGCGGGGCCGTTTTCACCCCTCCACTTT
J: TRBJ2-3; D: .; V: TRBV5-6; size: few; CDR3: CASSDGFSTDTQYF; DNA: TGTGCCAGCAGCGATGGATTTAGCACAGATACGCAGTATTTT
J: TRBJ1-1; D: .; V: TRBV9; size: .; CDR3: CASSPTGGGDTEAFF; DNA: TGTGCCAGCAGCCCGACCGGGGGAGGGGACACTGAAGCTTTCTTT
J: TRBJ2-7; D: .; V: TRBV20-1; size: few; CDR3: CSARHPPYEQYF; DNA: TGCAGTGCTAGACATCCTCCCTACGAGCAGTACTTC
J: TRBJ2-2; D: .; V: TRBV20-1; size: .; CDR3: CSARDRGLNTGELFF; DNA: TGCAGTGCTAGAGACCGGGGGTTAAACACCGGGGAGCTGTTTTTT
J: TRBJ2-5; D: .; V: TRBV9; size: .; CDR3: CASSGIRGETQYF; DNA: TGTGCCAGCAGCGGTATCCGGGGAGAGACCCAGTACTTC
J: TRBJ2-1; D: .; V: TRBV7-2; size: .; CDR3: CASSLKTGRNEQFF; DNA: TGTGCCAGCAGCTTAAAGACAGGGAGGAATGAGCAGTTCTTC
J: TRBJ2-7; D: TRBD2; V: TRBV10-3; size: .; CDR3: CAIRDSGRSYEQYF; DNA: TGTGCCATCAGAGATAGCGGGAGGAGCTACGAGCAGTACTTC
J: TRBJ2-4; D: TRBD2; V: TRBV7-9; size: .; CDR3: CASSSPPETSGIAKNIQYF; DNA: TGTGCCAGCAGCTCCCCTCCCGAGACTAGCGGAATAGCCAAAAACATTCAGTACTTC
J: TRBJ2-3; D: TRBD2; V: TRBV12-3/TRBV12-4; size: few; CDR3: CASSLGRGTSTDTQYF; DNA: TGTGCCAGCAGCTTGGGGCGGGGGACTAGCACAGATACGCAGTATTTT
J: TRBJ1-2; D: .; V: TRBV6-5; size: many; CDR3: CASSYRNRDGYTF; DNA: TGTGCCAGCAGTTACCGGAACAGGGACGGCTACACCTTC
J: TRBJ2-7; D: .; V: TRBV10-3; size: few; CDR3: CAARNRGGSEQYF; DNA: TGTGCCGCCCGGAACAGGGGGGGGAGCGAGCAGTACTTC
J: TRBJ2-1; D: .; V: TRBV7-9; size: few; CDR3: CASSLLQLGGQFF; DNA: TGTGCCAGCAGCCTGCTTCAGCTCGGAGGGCAGTTCTTC
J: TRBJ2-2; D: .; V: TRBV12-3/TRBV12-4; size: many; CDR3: CASSPSGELFF; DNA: TGTGCCAGCTCACCTTCCGGGGAGCTGTTTTTT
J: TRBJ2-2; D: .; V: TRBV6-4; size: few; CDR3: CASSVSQGPGELFF; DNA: TGTGCCAGCAGCGTTTCACAGGGTCCCGGGGAGCTGTTTTTT
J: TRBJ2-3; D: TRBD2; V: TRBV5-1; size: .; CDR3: CASSLEGTSVTDTQYF; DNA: TGCGCCAGCAGCTTGGAGGGGACTAGTGTCACGGATACGCAGTATTTT
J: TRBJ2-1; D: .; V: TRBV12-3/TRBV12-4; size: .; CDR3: CASSLDGGSMNEQFF; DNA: TGTGCCAGCAGTTTAGACGGGGGCTCTATGAATGAGCAGTTCTTC
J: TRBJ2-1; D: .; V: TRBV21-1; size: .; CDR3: CASSSPQRGLAGGNEQFF; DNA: TGTGCCAGCAGCTCCCCCCAACGGGGACTAGCGGGGGGGAATGAGCAGTTCTTC
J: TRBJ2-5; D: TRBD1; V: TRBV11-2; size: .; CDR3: CASSLMGTGVEETQYF; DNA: TGTGCCAGCAGCTTAATGGGGACAGGGGTTGAGGAGACCCAGTACTTC
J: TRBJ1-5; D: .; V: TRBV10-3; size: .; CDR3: CAISESAGVNQPQHF; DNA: TGTGCCATCAGTGAGTCTGCTGGGGTCAATCAGCCCCAGCATTTT
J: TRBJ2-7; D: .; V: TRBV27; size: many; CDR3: CASSSGQTYEQYF; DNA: TGTGCCAGCAGCTCCGGACAGACCTACGAGCAGTACTTC
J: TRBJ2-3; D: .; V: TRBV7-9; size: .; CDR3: CASSPWGVQGRTDTQYF; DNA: TGTGCCAGCAGCCCCTGGGGGGTTCAGGGTCGGACAGATACGCAGTATTTT
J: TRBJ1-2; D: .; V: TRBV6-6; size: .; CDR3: CASSEYEGYYGYTF; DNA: TGTGCCAGCAGTGAGTACGAGGGCTACTATGGCTACACCTTC
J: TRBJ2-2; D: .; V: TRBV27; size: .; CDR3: CASSPTTGGTNTGELFF; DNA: TGTGCCAGCAGTCCTACAACAGGCGGGACGAACACCGGGGAGCTGTTTTTT
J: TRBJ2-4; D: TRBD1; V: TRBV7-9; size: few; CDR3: CASSLAGGTGGLIQYF; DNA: TGTGCCAGCAGCTTAGCGGGGGGGACAGGGGGCCTCATTCAGTACTTC
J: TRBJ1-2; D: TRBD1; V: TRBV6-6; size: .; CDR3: CASSPTDRGAYGYTF; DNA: TGTGCCAGCAGCCCGACCGACAGGGGTGCCTATGGCTACACCTTC
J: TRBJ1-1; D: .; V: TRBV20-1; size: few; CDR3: CSAREGDREAFF; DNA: TGCAGTGCTAGAGAGGGGGACCGGGAAGCTTTCTTT
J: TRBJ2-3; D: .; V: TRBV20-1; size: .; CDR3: CSAQVGAVGTDRQYF; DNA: TGCAGTGCTCAGGTTGGCGCTGTTGGCACAGATAGGCAGTATTTT
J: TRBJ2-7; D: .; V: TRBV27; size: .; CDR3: CASSPAQGIGAYEQYF; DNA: TGTGCCAGCAGTCCAGCCCAGGGGATTGGAGCCTACGAGCAGTACTTC
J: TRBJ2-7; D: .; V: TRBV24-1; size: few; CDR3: CATSDTMDSNGEQYF; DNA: TGTGCCACCAGTGATACGATGGACAGTAACGGCGAGCAGTACTTC
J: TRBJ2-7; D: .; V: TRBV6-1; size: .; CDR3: CASSEEYGGAYEQYF; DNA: TGTGCCAGCAGTGAAGAATATGGCGGGGCCTACGAGCAGTACTTC
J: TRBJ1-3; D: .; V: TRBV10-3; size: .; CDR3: CAISETPFSGNTIYF; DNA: TGTGCCATCAGTGAGACACCGTTCTCTGGAAACACCATATATTTT
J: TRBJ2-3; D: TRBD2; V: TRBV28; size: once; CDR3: CASTLTSGMLDTQYF; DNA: TGTGCCAGCACCCTCACTAGCGGGATGTTGGATACGCAGTATTTT
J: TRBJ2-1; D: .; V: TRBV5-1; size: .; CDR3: CASRAGTSSYNEQFF; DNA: TGCGCCAGCAGGGCGGGCACCAGCTCCTACAATGAGCAGTTCTTC
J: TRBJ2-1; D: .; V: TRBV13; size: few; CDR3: CASSSAPLDTDNEQFF; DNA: TGTGCCAGCAGTTCAGCTCCACTGGATACCGACAATGAGCAGTTCTTC
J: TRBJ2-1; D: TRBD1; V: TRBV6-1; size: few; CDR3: CASSFRDRGEEQFF; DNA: TGTGCCAGCAGTTTCCGGGACAGGGGTGAAGAGCAGTTCTTC
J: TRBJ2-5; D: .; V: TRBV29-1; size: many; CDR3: CSVEDQAAQETQYF; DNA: TGCAGCGTTGAAGATCAGGCAGCACAAGAGACCCAGTACTTC
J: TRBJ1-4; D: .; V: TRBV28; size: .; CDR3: CASSLYRQGKEKLFF; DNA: TGTGCCAGCAGTTTATATCGCCAGGGGAAGGAAAAACTGTTTTTT
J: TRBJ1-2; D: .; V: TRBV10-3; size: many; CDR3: CAIMGSANYGYTF; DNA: TGTGCCATCATGGGGTCAGCTAACTATGGCTACACCTTC
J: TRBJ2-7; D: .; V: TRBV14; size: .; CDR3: CASSAGLPSHEQYF; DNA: TGTGCCAGCAGCGCCGGACTGCCGTCCCACGAGCAGTACTTC
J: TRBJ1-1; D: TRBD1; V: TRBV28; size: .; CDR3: CASSIQGENTEAFF; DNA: TGTGCCAGCTCCATTCAGGGGGAGAACACTGAAGCTTTCTTT
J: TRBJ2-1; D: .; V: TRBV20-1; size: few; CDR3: CSAVPPSDRKGVNEQFF; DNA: TGCAGTGCAGTTCCCCCCTCAGACAGGAAAGGGGTCAATGAGCAGTTCTTC
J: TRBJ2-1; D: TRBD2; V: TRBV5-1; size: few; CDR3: CASKTGSGGAGNEQFF; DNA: TGCGCCAGCAAAACAGGGAGCGGGGGGGCTGGTAATGAGCAGTTCTTC
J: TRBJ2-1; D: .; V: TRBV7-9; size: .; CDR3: CASSLTRDPKPFF; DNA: TGTGCCAGCAGCCTAACCCGGGACCCAAAGCCGTTCTTC
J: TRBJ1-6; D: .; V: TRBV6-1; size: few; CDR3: CASSEIGSMGSPLHF; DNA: TGTGCCAGCAGTGAAATTGGGTCCATGGGCTCACCCCTCCACTTT
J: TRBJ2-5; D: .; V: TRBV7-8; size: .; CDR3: CASSSAGRNGETQYF; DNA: TGTGCCAGCAGCTCGGCAGGGAGAAATGGAGAGACCCAGTACTTC
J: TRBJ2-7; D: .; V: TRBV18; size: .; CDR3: CASSPRAVGYEQYF; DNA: TGTGCCAGCTCACCACGGGCTGTTGGCTACGAGCAGTACTTC